What follows are 6 T cell receptor beta chains derived from one specimen sequenced in a study of regulatory T cells in long-lasting Graves disease. Documented time point: newly diagnosed GD, antithyroid drugs for less than 3 months. PBMC RNA served as the TCR library source. Building of the TCR beta libraries involved iRepertoire HTBI primers and Arm-PCR of CDR3 regions. One entry per CDR3 protein, called by TCRdb with MiXCR from the multiplex PCR reads. The table has about 520,000 distinct CDR3 sequences, approximately 12% seen once. This sample was shared with a second study, whose subject was T cells in Graves' hyperthyroidism and ophthalmopathy.

Specimen: peripheral blood mononuclear cells (PBMCs), collected at new diagnosis, from a patient treated with antithyroid drugs. These receptors were obtained from a woman under 40 with Graves disease.

DNA of the CDR3: TGTGCCAGCAGCTTGGGCGCAGGGGGCGGTGATACGCAGTATTTT. Translation gives CASSLGAGGGDTQYF. The V call is TRBV5-5, the J call TRBJ2-3, with 8 bases identical to TRBD1. There are 15 residues in the CDR3. Germline V lookup: CDR1 SGHKS, CDR2 YYEKEE (reference sequence). The J segment lost 6 bases and the V segment lost 0 bases, leaving 6 bases of the junction unmatched.

This clonotype was detected many times. The gene calls are TRBV19 and TRBJ1-2, with TRBD1 matching over 10 bases. Trimming removed 5 bases from V and 6 bases from J; junction bases left unmatched: 9. Germline V gene data show CDR1 as LNHDA and CDR2 as SQIVND (reference sequence). The CDR3 contains 15 residues. The chain's CDR3 is CASSPPGTGANGYTF. In DNA, the CDR3 is TGTGCCAGTAGTCCTCCGGGGACAGGGGCTAATGGCTACACCTTC.

In its sample, this clonotype was seen many times. V gene TRBV2 combines with J gene TRBJ1-2, with no clear D. Germline loops: CDR1 SNHLY, CDR2 FYNNEI. This CDR3 contains 11 residues. V was trimmed by 3 bases and J by 6 bases, leaving 5 bases between them. The CDR3: CASSERDGYTF. Here the CDR3 DNA reads TGTGCCAGCAGTGAGCGGGATGGCTACACCTTC. Together with reference TRBV2 and TRBJ1-2, the CDR3 gives the full variable domain: EPEVTQTPSHQVTQMGQEVILRCVPISNHLYFYWYRQILGQKVEFLVSFYNNEISEKSEIFDDQFSVERPDGSNFTLKIRSTKLEDSAMYFCASSERDGYTFGSGTRLTVV.

This clonotype has a count of ten or more. This chain links TRBV11-2 with TRBJ2-3, with D perhaps TRBD1 or TRBD2 (5 bases each). This CDR3 spans 17 amino acids. The V gene's germline CDR1 is SGHAT and CDR2 FQNNGV. V lost 1 base and J 0 bases, leaving 14 bases between the germline ends. DNA of the CDR3: TGTGCCAGCAGCTTAGTCGGGGCAAGCCACAGCACAGATACGCAGTATTTT. Residues: CASSLVGASHSTDTQYF.

In its sample, this clonotype was seen many times. The chain carries TRBV20-1 and TRBJ2-7; the D gene is possibly TRBD2 (5 bases). CDR1 and CDR2 (germline): DFQATT, SNEGSKA (reference sequence). V gave up 5 bases and J gave up 6 bases, with 17 bases separating them. CDR3 length: 13 residues. DNA for the CDR3: TGCAGTGCTCGGTCGTACGGGGTCTCCGAGCAGTACTTC. Translation gives CSARSYGVSEQYF.

With respect to this clonotype: One end of the junction fails to match germline, which may point to a read error. This chain uses TRBV6-5 with TRBJ2-1; D possibly corresponds to TRBD2 (6 bases). This CDR3 is 13 amino acids long. CDR1 and CDR2 (germline): MNHEY, SVGAGI. The CDR3 reads CASSYRRTNSWWF. DNA of the CDR3: TGTGCCAGCAGTTATAGAAGGACTAACTCCTGGTGGTTC.